This T cell receptor beta chain was captured by sequencing in a study of blood T cell repertoires in COVID-19. On the study more broadly: The analysed material was cDNA or gDNA that came from T cells, B-cell-depleted T cells, or PBMCs.

Germline V lookup: CDR1 SGHTA, CDR2 FQGNSA. Between the trimmed V and J ends, which lost 3 bases and 10 bases, there was a span of 16 bases. CDR3 size: 15 residues. Per the original methods: Using reference gene primer amplification, nucleated cell counts were estimated. Assay used: immunoSEQ multiplex PCR; TCRdb lists only in-frame clones, some missing. The V and J calls and clone size come from that table; D and trimming were worked out from the DNA. Of 210,000 or so clones in the sample, about nine tenths were seen once. This chain joins TRBV7-2 and TRBJ1-6; TRBD1 might be the D (5 bases). This sequence originates from a man aged 35-49 years with acute or convalescent COVID-19. Sequencing used peripheral blood. The CDR3 protein is CASSLRGLMDSPLHF. The CDR3, as DNA: TGTGCCAGCAGCTTGCGGGGGTTAATGGACTCACCCCTCCACTTT.